The rows below give T cell receptor beta chains drawn from one sample of a study of monozygotic twins with inflammatory bowel disease. Reprocessing the 5' RACE reads, TCRdb reports a single entry for every CDR3 protein and omits DNA. This sample's table reports fewer than 550,000 distinct CDR3 sequences. Sequenced input: blood. Every receptor here comes from a human donor with ulcerative colitis or Crohn's disease, or a healthy co-twin of an affected twin (not recorded which). Both conserved end residues are part of each CDR3.

TRBJ1-1	TRBV12-5	CASGTPGTGGLNTEAFF
TRBJ1-1	TRBV7-3	CASKGEGLGTEAFF
TRBJ2-1	TRBV6-4	CASSVASDYNEQFF
TRBJ2-5	TRBV5-1	CASSPEGQTQYF
TRBJ1-1	TRBV3-1	CASSQEIQGEAFF
TRBJ1-6	TRBV28	CASRQKGGNSPLHF
TRBJ1-5	TRBV12-3/TRBV12-4	CASRVGQGVNQPQHF
TRBJ1-1	TRBV20-1	CSAETGTEAFF
TRBJ2-7	TRBV5-1	CASSPLLQGASYEQYF
TRBJ1-2	TRBV6-1	CASRATVGRANYGYTF
TRBJ1-2	TRBV29-1	CSARDGSYGYTF
TRBJ1-3	TRBV20-1	CSARAGRGGNTIYF
TRBJ2-5	TRBV20-1	CSAADMTRETQYF
TRBJ2-1	TRBV18	CASSPQSQGGNEQFF
TRBJ1-1	TRBV20-1	CSAIRQGRTEAFF
TRBJ1-6	TRBV5-4	CASIPDGGLGSPLHF
TRBJ2-3	TRBV6-5	CASRTGWDTQYF
TRBJ2-1	TRBV20-1	CSGAWGGVYNEQFF
TRBJ1-1	TRBV15	CATSLLRNTEAFF
TRBJ2-5	TRBV12-3/TRBV12-4	CASNYRGEETQYF
TRBJ1-5	TRBV15	CATSKVESQGRQPQHF
TRBJ2-7	TRBV24-1	CATSGGSGSTYEQYF
TRBJ2-7	TRBV3-1	CASSRGPGRTLQPLYEQYF
TRBJ2-7	TRBV28	CASSLGGRGVDSYEQYF
TRBJ2-3	TRBV3-1	CASSQWDGDTQYF
TRBJ2-7	TRBV6-2/TRBV6-3	CASSYPLLTGGFYEQYF
TRBJ2-2	TRBV24-1	CATSDPQPGRGTGELFF
TRBJ2-1	TRBV30	CAWFSGGTYNEQFF
TRBJ2-5	TRBV11-2	CASSFGGTQETQYF
TRBJ2-6	TRBV19	CASSIEYSFSGANVLTF
TRBJ1-5	TRBV30	CAWSSDGNQPQHF
TRBJ2-1	TRBV5-4	CASSLDRGRENEQFF
TRBJ2-1	TRBV27	CASSYRTGSGYNEQFF
TRBJ2-1	TRBV3-1	CASSPTLRGEQFF
TRBJ1-1	TRBV20-1	CSARDQGTLPLNTEAFF
TRBJ1-1	TRBV7-2	CASSLDSGRNTEAFF
TRBJ2-3	TRBV20-1	CSAKMNTDTQYF
TRBJ2-1	TRBV29-1	CSVEDVAGSSYNEQFF
TRBJ2-3	TRBV20-1	CSARDGGGGADTQYF
TRBJ1-5	TRBV5-1	CASSLAVGQPQHF
TRBJ2-1	TRBV30	CAWSTGQRYNEQFF
TRBJ1-1	TRBV7-9	CASSLTSLTEAFF
TRBJ2-6	TRBV4-3	CASSQTGSGANVLTF
TRBJ2-7	TRBV5-1	CASSLEPAYEQYF
TRBJ2-2	TRBV6-1	CASTRGLAKVGELFF
TRBJ2-1	TRBV4-3	CASSQEGTSGSGNNEQFF
TRBJ1-2	TRBV16	CASSPRGTVNYGYTF
TRBJ2-3	TRBV9	CASSVELIGPTDTQYF
TRBJ2-2	TRBV7-3	CASSLSRTMTGELFF
TRBJ2-3	TRBV7-2	CASSLVVASTDTQYF
TRBJ2-1	TRBV6-1	CASSVVPAVDNEQFF
TRBJ1-4	TRBV3-1	CASSQVAEKLFF